In its sample, the clone carrying this T cell receptor (beta chain) was seen a few times. This sample is part of a study of cytomegalovirus exposure and HLA in healthy donors. Amplification used 60 Vbeta primers and 13 Jbeta primers. Measured with immunoSEQ multiplex PCR; TCRdb has only the in-frame clones, and not every one. This sample carries about 130,000 clones, roughly 9.6% of them seen once, and the ten largest clones take about 7.5%. Germline assignment: CDR1 SGHVS and CDR2 FQNEAQ. Trimming left V 0 bases short and J 12 bases short, with 11 bases between. The CDR3 spans 13 residues. There were likely unrecorded immune exposures, though donors were nominally healthy when sampled.

Sequencing input: PBMCs. The TCR originated in a woman between 40 and 50 years old in good health and CMV-seropositive. The chain recombines TRBV7-8 with TRBJ1-4; D is ambiguous. The CDR3 loop is CASSLAPGIELFF. As DNA, the CDR3 is TGTGCCAGCAGCTTAGCGCCCGGGATAGAACTGTTTTTT.